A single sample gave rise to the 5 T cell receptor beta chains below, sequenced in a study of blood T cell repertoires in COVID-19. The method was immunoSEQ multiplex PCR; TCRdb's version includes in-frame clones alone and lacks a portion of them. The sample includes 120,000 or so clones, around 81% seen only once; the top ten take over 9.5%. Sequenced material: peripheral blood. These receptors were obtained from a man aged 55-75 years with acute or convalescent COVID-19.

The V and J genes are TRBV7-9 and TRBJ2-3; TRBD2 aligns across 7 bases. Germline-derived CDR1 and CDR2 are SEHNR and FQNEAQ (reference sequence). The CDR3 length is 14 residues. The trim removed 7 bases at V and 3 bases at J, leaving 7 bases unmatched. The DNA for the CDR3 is TGTGCCAGCAACTGGGGGGGAACAACAGATACGCAGTATTTT. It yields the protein CASNWGGTTDTQYF.

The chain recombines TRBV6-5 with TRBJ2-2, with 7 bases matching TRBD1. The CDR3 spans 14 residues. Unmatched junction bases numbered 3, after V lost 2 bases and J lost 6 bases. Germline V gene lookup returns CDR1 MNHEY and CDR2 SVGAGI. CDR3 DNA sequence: TGTGCCAGCAGTTACAACAGGGGACCCGGGGAGCTGTTTTTT. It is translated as CASSYNRGPGELFF.

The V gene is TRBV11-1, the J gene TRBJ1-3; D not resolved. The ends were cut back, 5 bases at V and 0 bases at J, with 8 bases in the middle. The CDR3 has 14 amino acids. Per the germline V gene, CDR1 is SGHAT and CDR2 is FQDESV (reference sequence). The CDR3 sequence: CASSQTRSGNTIYF. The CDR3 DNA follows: TGTGCCAGCAGCCAGACACGCTCTGGAAACACCATATATTTT. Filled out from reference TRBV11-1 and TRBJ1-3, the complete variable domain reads EAEVAQSPRYKITEKSQAVAFWCDPISGHATLYWYRQILGQGPELLVQFQDESVVDDSQLPKDRFSAERLKGVDSTLKIQPAELGDSAMYLCASSQTRSGNTIYFGEGSWLTVV.

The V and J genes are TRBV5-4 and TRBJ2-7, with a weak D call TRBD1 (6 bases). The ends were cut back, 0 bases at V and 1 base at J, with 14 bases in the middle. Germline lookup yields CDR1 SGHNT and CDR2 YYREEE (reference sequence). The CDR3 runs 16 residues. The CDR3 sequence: CASSLGGGHESYEQYF. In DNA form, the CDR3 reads TGTGCCAGCAGCTTGGGTGGGGGACACGAATCCTACGAGCAGTACTTC. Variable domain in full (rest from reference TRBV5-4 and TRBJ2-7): ETGVTQSPTHLIKTRGQQVTLRCSSQSGHNTVSWYQQALGQGPQFIFQYYREEENGRGNFPPRFSGLQFPNYSSELNVNALELDDSALYLCASSLGGGHESYEQYFGPGTRLTVT.

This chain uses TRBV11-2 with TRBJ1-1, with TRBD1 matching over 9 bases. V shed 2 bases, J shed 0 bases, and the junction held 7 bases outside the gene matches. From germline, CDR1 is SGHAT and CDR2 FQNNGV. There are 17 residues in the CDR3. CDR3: CASSLLGQGSLNTEAFF. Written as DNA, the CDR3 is TGTGCCAGCAGCTTACTCGGACAGGGGAGTCTGAACACTGAAGCTTTCTTT.